This T cell receptor (beta chain) was identified during a study of T cell responses to AZD1222 COVID-19 vaccine. Of note for this clone: Its antigen is not known.

Study observations and caveats: Epitopes outside B.1.351 and B.1.1.7 mutated regions reportedly drew nearly half of spike TCRs. Among the donors, most were white British and more were female, and clonal diversity was possibly underestimated. At study baseline, merely six AZD1222 recipients were seropositive.

Germline V gene sequence: CDR1 MDHEN, CDR2 SYDVKM. The CDR3 contains 15 residues. Trimming removed 1 base from V and 4 bases from J; junction bases left unmatched: 7. Sequencing was performed with immunoSEQ multiplex PCR; in TCRdb, only in-frame clones are kept and a portion is missing. The data hold about 110,000 clones, with roughly nine tenths observed a single time. The source material was peripheral blood, sampled on day 0 of MenACWY control vaccination. This chain connects TRBV28 to TRBJ2-7; 7 nucleotides match TRBD2. The sequence derives from an adult in good health. The CDR3 DNA reads as TGTGCCAGCAGTTTATTTCGGGGGGAGGTGTACGAGCAGTACTTC. The encoded protein is CASSLFRGEVYEQYF.